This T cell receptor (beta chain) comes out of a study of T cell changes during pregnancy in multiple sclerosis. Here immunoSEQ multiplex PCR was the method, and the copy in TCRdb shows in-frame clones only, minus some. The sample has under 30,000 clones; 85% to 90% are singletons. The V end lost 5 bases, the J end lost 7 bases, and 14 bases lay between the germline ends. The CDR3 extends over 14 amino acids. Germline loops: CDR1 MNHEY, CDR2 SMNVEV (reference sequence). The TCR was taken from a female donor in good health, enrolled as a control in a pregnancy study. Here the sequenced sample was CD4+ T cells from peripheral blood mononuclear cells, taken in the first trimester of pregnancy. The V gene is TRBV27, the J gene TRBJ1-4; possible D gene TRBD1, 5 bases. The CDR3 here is CASSPERRGEKLFF. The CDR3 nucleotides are TGTGCCAGCAGTCCGGAGCGGAGGGGTGAAAAACTGTTTTTT.